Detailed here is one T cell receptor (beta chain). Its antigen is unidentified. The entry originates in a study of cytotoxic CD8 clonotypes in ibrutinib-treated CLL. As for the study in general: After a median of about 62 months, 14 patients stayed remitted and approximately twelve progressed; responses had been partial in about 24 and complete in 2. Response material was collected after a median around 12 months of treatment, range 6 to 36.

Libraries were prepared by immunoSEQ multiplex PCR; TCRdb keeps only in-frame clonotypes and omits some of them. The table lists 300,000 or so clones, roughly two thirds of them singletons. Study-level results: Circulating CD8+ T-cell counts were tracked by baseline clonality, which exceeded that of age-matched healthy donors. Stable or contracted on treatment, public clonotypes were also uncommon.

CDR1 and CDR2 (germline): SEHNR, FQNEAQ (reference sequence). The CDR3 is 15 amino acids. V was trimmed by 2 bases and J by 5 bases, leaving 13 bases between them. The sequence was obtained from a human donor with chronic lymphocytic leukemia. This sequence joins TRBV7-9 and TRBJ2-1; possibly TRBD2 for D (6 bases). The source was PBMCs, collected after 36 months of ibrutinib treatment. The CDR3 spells CASSLRPSANNEQFF. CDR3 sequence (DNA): TGTGCCAGCAGCTTAAGGCCTAGCGCTAACAATGAGCAGTTCTTC.